This entry lists 6 T cell receptor beta chains sequenced from one sample in a study of blood T cell repertoires in COVID-19. TCRdb's copy holds only in-frame clones and misses some; the assay was immunoSEQ multiplex PCR. Among tens of thousands of clones listed, approximately 90% were seen once. Sequencing was performed on peripheral blood. These TCRs come from a woman in her forties or fifties with active or convalescent COVID-19.

The gene calls are TRBV7-8 and TRBJ1-2; D gene ambiguous. The ends were cut back, 4 bases at V and 4 bases at J, with 13 bases in the middle. CDR1 and CDR2 (germline): SGHVS, FQNEAQ. This CDR3 contains 14 residues. CDR3 DNA: TGTGCCAGCAGCTCCCGTGGGCAAATCTATGGCTACACCTTC. It encodes CASSSRGQIYGYTF.

This chain joins TRBV5-1 and TRBJ1-1, with TRBD1 matching over 8 bases. Per the germline V gene, CDR1 is SGHRS and CDR2 is YFSETQ. With V trimmed by 6 bases and J by 1 base, 5 bases remained unmatched. This CDR3 is built from 14 residues. The chain's CDR3 is CASKRTGWNTEAFF. In DNA form, the CDR3 reads TGCGCCAGCAAACGGACAGGGTGGAACACTGAAGCTTTCTTT.

The chain uses TRBV6-2 or TRBV6-3 and TRBJ2-7; 8 nucleotides match TRBD1. Germline V lookup: CDR1 MNHEY, CDR2 SVGEGT. Losses at the gene ends were 6 bases for V and 5 bases for J; bases not matched to a gene: 6. CDR3 size: 13 residues. CDR3 nucleotides: TGTGCCAGCAGCATAAACAGGGGGAACGAGCAGTACTTC. This codes for CASSINRGNEQYF.

This clone was seen only once. This chain uses TRBV19 with TRBJ1-3, with D unresolved. The CDR3 spans 15 residues. Germline V gene data show CDR1 as LNHDA and CDR2 as SQIVND (reference sequence). With 4 bases removed from V and 0 bases from J, the gap between germline ends came to 10 bases. The CDR3 loop reads CASSTNGNSGNTIYF. In DNA form, the CDR3 reads TGTGCCAGTAGTACGAACGGGAACTCTGGAAACACCATATATTTT.

This sequence joins TRBV9 and TRBJ2-1, with D perhaps matching TRBD2 (5 bases). The germline gives CDR1 SGDLS, CDR2 YYNGEE. This CDR3 has 12 residues. The ends were cut back, 4 bases at V and 9 bases at J, with 11 bases in the middle. CDR3 residues: CASSRLAGEQFF. DNA of the CDR3: TGTGCCAGCAGCCGTCTAGCAGGTGAGCAGTTCTTC.

This clone came up a few times. V gene TRBV4-1 combines with J gene TRBJ2-1; 8 nucleotides match TRBD2. The junction had 18 bases not matched to a gene; V was cut back by 1 base and J by 7 bases. This CDR3 is built from 19 residues. The germline gives CDR1 MGHRA, CDR2 YSYEKL. CDR3: CASSQVTAGAEILWNEQFF. The CDR3 nucleotides are TGCGCCAGCAGCCAAGTGACAGCGGGGGCCGAAATTTTATGGAATGAGCAGTTCTTC.